A single T cell receptor beta chain is shown here with its context. This sample was taken from a study of CD8+ T cells in alopecia areata. Obtained from alopecia areata patients were lesional scalp punch biopsies along with peripheral blood. The CDR3 has 14 amino acids. Germline V CDR1 and CDR2: MDHEN, SYDVKM. V lost 5 bases to trimming and J lost 2 bases, with 10 bases between them. Extraction and reverse transcription of RNA yielded cDNA as the sequencing template. TCRdb's table, derived via immunoSEQ multiplex PCR, lists solely in-frame clones and lacks some. The table has about 150,000 clones, roughly 48% seen once.

This clonotype was obtained from a human donor with alopecia areata. The sequencing input was CD4+ T cells sorted from blood. The gene calls are TRBV28 and TRBJ2-1; the D call may be TRBD1 or TRBD2 (5 bases each). As DNA, the CDR3 is TGTGCCAGCAGTCCAGGGAGCACCTACAATGAGCAGTTCTTC. It yields the protein CASSPGSTYNEQFF.